The entry below gives a single TCR beta chain sequence along with its context. Profiling relied on immunoSEQ multiplex PCR, and the TCRdb table lists in-frame clones only, not all of them. The sample includes over 250,000 clones, around nine tenths seen only once; the top ten take 10% to 13%. The sample comes from a study of blood T cell repertoires in COVID-19. Study information: Researchers got acute and convalescent COVID-19 samples from the United States, Italy and Spain. T cells, B-cell-depleted T cells, or PBMCs supplied cDNA or gDNA.

The V end was cut by 4 bases, the J end by 1 base, with 13 bases between. Per germline, CDR1 LGHNA and CDR2 YNFKEQ. This CDR3 has 15 residues. Sequencing was carried out using peripheral blood. The chain is built from TRBV4-2 and TRBJ2-5; the D gene is possibly TRBD1 (6 bases). The TCR originated in a woman in her 70s with COVID-19, enrolled during active disease. The CDR3: CASSLHRDTQETQYF. The DNA of the CDR3 is TGTGCCAGCAGCCTACACCGGGACACCCAAGAGACCCAGTACTTC.